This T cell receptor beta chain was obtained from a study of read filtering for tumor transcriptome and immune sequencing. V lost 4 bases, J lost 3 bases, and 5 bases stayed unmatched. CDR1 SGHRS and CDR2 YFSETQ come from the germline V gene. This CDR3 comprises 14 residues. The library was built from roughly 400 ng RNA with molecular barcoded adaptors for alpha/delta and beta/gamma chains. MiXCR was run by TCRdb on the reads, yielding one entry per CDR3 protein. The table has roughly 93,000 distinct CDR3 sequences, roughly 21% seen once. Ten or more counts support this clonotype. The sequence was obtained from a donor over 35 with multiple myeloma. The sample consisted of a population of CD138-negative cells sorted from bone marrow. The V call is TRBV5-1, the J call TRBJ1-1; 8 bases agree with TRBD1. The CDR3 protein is CASSRQGKDTEAFF. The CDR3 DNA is TGCGCCAGCAGCAGACAGGGGAAGGACACTGAAGCTTTCTTT.